The sequence of this T cell receptor beta chain was determined in a study of T-cell memory formation after mild COVID-19 (dated by TCRdb to the early 2020s). A note on the overall study: Most TCR sequence clusters were specific to one of the two donors. In two donors, T-cell clones that expanded and contracted after mild COVID-19 were followed by sequencing TCRalpha and TCRbeta repertoires longitudinally. The cohort was made up of two young adult volunteers, one female and one male, who were previously healthy. The paper's findings and limits, for the study overall: Some responding clones were found in pre-infection memory, which suggests that pre-existing cross-reactive memory T cells took part in the SARS-CoV-2 response. Balanced CD4/CD8 phenotypes were observed for clones contracting from day 15 to 85, whereas a bias towards CD4+ was observed for a second wave of clones expanding from day 15 to 37. The study included only two mild cases, and larger cohorts that include severe cases with pre-infection samples were judged to be necessary. SARS-CoV-2 specificity was not confirmed for the second-wave clones peaking on day 37. Contracting CD4+ clones turned up mainly in the CM and EM memory subsets, whereas EMRA was where CD8+ clones were enriched.

The germline V gene gives CDR1 as MNHEY and CDR2 as SVGEGT. Germline trimming amounts to 5 bases on V and 9 bases on J, with 9 as the count of junction bases outside the gene matches. Its CDR3 holds 16 amino acids, cysteine through phenylalanine. Only the CDR3 part of the read is kept: 48 bases, read in frame from the first base. Ficoll-Paque density gradient centrifugation was the method used to isolate PBMCs. The instrument was an Illumina NovaSeq 6000. cDNA libraries for TCRalpha and TCRbeta were prepared by 5'RACE using constant-segment primers, with sample barcodes and unique molecular identifiers added. Trizol reagent was used to extract RNA from every sample. Libraries were amplified in two PCR steps, with a second sample barcode and Illumina TruSeq adapters added in the second step. Sequencing of libraries was performed on an Illumina NovaSeq with 2 x 150 bp paired-end reads. Turning to the authors' computational methods: The reads were demultiplexed and collapsed into UMI-guided consensus sequences using migec v1.2.7. Using mixcr v2.1.11, UMI consensuses were aligned to TRA and TRB V and J templates and then assembled into clonotypes. A clonotype was counted as expanded or contracted only when both edgeR and NoisET called the clonotype significant, with the noise models trained on biological replicates. For edgeR calls, the cutoffs were a false discovery rate-adjusted p below 0.01 and a log2 fold-change threshold of 1. As an exploratory analysis of dynamics, PCA with hierarchical clustering was applied to max-normalized trajectories of the 1000 most abundant clonotypes. Separately sequenced CD4+ and CD8+ repertoires were used to assign a CD4 or CD8 phenotype to each responding clone. The public reads were reprocessed in TCRdb via fastp at Q25 and MiXCR, keeping in-frame beta chains. Identical CDR3 proteins give one entry, which carries the most common genes and DNA. In this record, the V and J calls reflect TCRdb's handling and not the investigators' own analysis. The sample table records about 310,000 distinct CDR3 sequences; more than 15% of these occur just once. The ten most abundant clones make up more than 20% of the sample.

A word on this clonotype: Its specific antigen is unknown. Within one base of it there is no much larger clone, and no base qualities were kept.

The clonotype was recovered from a man younger than 30 who had mild COVID-19 (a few samples of this study predate the infection). The sample titles of this study are shuffled in the database, so cell type and time point are left out; the donor was told from shared clones. Sequenced: PBMCs or a T cell subset sorted from them (not recorded which). The sequence links TRBV6-2 or TRBV6-3 to TRBJ2-1, with 14 bases matching TRBD2. For the CDR3, the sequence is CASSRRLAGGRGEQFF. The nucleotide sequence is TGTGCCAGCAGTCGAAGACTAGCGGGGGGGAGGGGTGAGCAGTTCTTC.